The source of this T cell receptor (beta chain) is a study of blood T cell repertoires in COVID-19. Across the whole study: T cells, B-cell-depleted T cells, or PBMCs supplied cDNA or gDNA.

Assay used: immunoSEQ multiplex PCR; TCRdb lists only in-frame clones, some missing. The sample has under 55,000 clones, around 90% seen once. CDR1 and CDR2 from the germline V gene are SGHRS and YFSETQ. The CDR3 loop spans 15 amino acids. V lost 0 bases to trimming and J lost 5 bases; unmatched junction nucleotides: 6. The receptor was derived from a woman older than 75 with active COVID-19. The sample comprised peripheral blood. The chain uses TRBV5-1 and TRBJ2-7, with TRBD2 identical over 9 bases. CDR3 in amino acids: CASSLGLAGGDEQYF. CDR3 DNA: TGCGCCAGCAGCTTGGGACTCGCGGGGGGGGACGAGCAGTACTTC.